This entry lists 19 T cell receptor beta chains sequenced from one sample in a study of T-cell reconstitution after alpha-beta-depleted transplantation in children. Unique molecular identifiers were incorporated into the prepared TCRbeta library. TCRdb used MiXCR to reprocess the PCR reads, holding one entry per CDR3 protein. The sample lists 750,000 to 950,000 distinct CDR3 sequences, roughly 15% occurring once. The specimen was PBMCs, mostly from graft donor cells, collected 360 days after TCRalphabeta/CD19-depleted stem cell transplant. Receptors originate from a male patient younger than 18 who had a stem cell transplant for acute lymphoblastic leukemia, so the T cells may come from the graft donor.

This clonotype was seen repeatedly, ten times or more. The J gene is TRBJ2-1, the V gene TRBV7-3; tentatively, D is TRBD1 or TRBD2 (6 bases each). The germline V gene has CDR1 SGHTA and CDR2 FQGTGA. This CDR3 has 16 residues. Trimming shortened V by 2 bases and J by 3 bases, and 14 bases separated the two germline ends. The CDR3 nucleotides are TGTGCCAGCAGCTTATGGTGGGGGGACAACTACAATGAGCAGTTCTTC. This gives the protein CASSLWWGDNYNEQFF. Together with reference TRBV7-3 and TRBJ2-1, the CDR3 gives the full variable domain: GAGVSQTPSNKVTEKGKYVELRCDPISGHTALYWYRQSLGQGPEFLIYFQGTGAADDSGLPNDRFFAVRPEGSVSTLKIQRTERGDSAVYLCASSLWWGDNYNEQFFGPGTRLTVL.

This clonotype was seen more than once but under ten times. CDR3 DNA sequence: TGTGCCAGCAGTTTGGACCCTACGGGAGGGCCTACAGATACGCAGTATTTT. Protein: CASSLDPTGGPTDTQYF. V usage is TRBV27 and J usage is TRBJ2-3; 8 bases are shared with TRBD2. CDR3 length: 17 residues. V lost 3 bases to trimming and J lost 3 bases; unmatched junction nucleotides: 11. Germline loops: CDR1 MNHEY, CDR2 SMNVEV (reference sequence).

The V and J genes are TRBV19 and TRBJ2-2; D not resolved. The CDR3 runs to 13 residues. V lost 1 base and J 3 bases, leaving 3 bases between the germline ends. Germline lookup yields CDR1 LNHDA and CDR2 SQIVND (reference sequence). DNA of the CDR3: TGTGCCAGTAGTATAGGGTACACCGGGGAGCTGTTTTTT. It is translated as CASSIGYTGELFF.

The chain employs TRBV5-1 and TRBJ2-7; tentatively, D is TRBD2 (5 bases). V gave up 0 bases and J gave up 2 bases, with 9 bases separating them. The CDR3 runs 14 residues. CDR1 is SGHRS and CDR2 is YFSETQ in the germline V gene. As DNA, the CDR3 is TGCGCCAGCAGCTTGGAGGCAGCGGCCTACGAGCAGTACTTC. As protein: CASSLEAAAYEQYF.

V is TRBV4-2 and J is TRBJ1-2; D unresolved. The CDR3 has 15 residues. The germline CDR1 and CDR2 sequences are LGHNA and YNFKEQ. V lost 2 bases and J lost 3, with 13 bases in between. DNA for the CDR3: TGTGCCAGCAGCCAAACCGATCGGGGAGACTATGGCTACACCTTC. This sequence encodes CASSQTDRGDYGYTF.

This sequence joins TRBV4-1 and TRBJ2-5, with TRBD2 as a possible D gene (6 bases). Germline-derived CDR1 and CDR2 are MGHRA and YSYEKL. The CDR3 has 17 amino acids. Trimming took 1 base from V and 3 from J, leaving 18 bases between them. The CDR3 loop is CASSQGRYGRGEETQYF. The CDR3 coding sequence is TGCGCCAGCAGCCAAGGCAGGTACGGGAGAGGAGAAGAGACCCAGTACTTC.

In its sample, this clonotype was seen a few times. CDR3 in DNA: TGTGCCAGCAGCCAAGGCTGGCAAGTTGACTCCAACGTCCTGACTTTC. Amino acid sequence: CASSQGWQVDSNVLTF. The chain uses TRBV4-2 and TRBJ2-6; D is undetermined. V gave up 1 base and J gave up 8 bases, with 15 bases separating them. CDR3 length: 16 residues. Germline CDR1 is LGHNA and CDR2 is YNFKEQ.

This clonotype was counted only a few times. The rearrangement joins TRBV6-1 to TRBJ2-3, with D possibly being TRBD1 (6 bases). This CDR3 has 15 amino acids. Germline V gene lookup returns CDR1 MNHNS and CDR2 SASEGT. V lost 5 bases and J lost 4, with 16 bases in between. CDR3 loop: CASSPGLKGADTQYF. The CDR3 DNA is TGTGCCAGCAGTCCGGGGCTTAAGGGGGCAGATACGCAGTATTTT.

This clonotype has more than one count but fewer than ten. V and J are TRBV18 and TRBJ2-5; 9 bases align to TRBD1. Germline CDR1 reads KGHSH; CDR2 reads LQKENI. The CDR3 covers 15 residues. With 3 bases clipped from V and 4 bases from J, the junction kept 6 bases outside the gene matches. CDR3 in amino acids: CASSPPWGQGETQYF. CDR3 nucleotide sequence: TGTGCCAGCTCACCCCCGTGGGGACAGGGAGAGACCCAGTACTTC.

In its sample, this clonotype was seen many times. The chain combines TRBV5-1 with TRBJ2-7; TRBD1 matches 7 bases. CDR1 is SGHRS, CDR2 YFSETQ, per germline. The CDR3 has 15 amino acids. The V segment lost 1 base and the J segment 5 bases; nucleotides outside the gene matches: 9. In DNA form, the CDR3 reads TGCGCCAGCAGCTTGAGACAGGGCTATCTCGACGAGCAGTACTTC. Encoded protein: CASSLRQGYLDEQYF.

This chain links TRBV27 with TRBJ2-5; D is possibly TRBD1 or TRBD2 (9 bases each). The CDR3 is 19 amino acids. The germline V gene has CDR1 MNHEY and CDR2 SMNVEV (reference sequence). Trimming took off 5 bases at V and 1 base at J, with 26 bases between the two ends. The CDR3 DNA follows: TGTGCCAGCAGTCCAAGGACAGGGGTACAGCGGGAGGCCCAAGAGACCCAGTACTTC. It codes for CASSPRTGVQREAQETQYF.

The gene calls are TRBV9 and TRBJ2-7; TRBD1 matches at 7 bases. Germline loops: CDR1 SGDLS, CDR2 YYNGEE. The CDR3 covers 13 residues. The J segment lost 6 bases and the V segment lost 7 bases, leaving 10 bases of the junction unmatched. In nucleotides, the CDR3 is TGTGCCAGCTCCGTACAGGGGTTCGGCGAGCAGTACTTC. This translates into CASSVQGFGEQYF.

This clonotype has just a few counts. This chain uses TRBV9 with TRBJ2-7, with D perhaps assigned TRBD1 or TRBD2 (5 bases each). Germline CDR1 SGDLS, CDR2 YYNGEE. This CDR3 has 16 residues. V lost 3 bases, J lost 4 bases, and 20 bases lay in between. The DNA of the CDR3 is TGTGCCAGCAGCGGGGATGGGGGAGTCGTCCTTTACGAGCAGTACTTC. Translated, it gives CASSGDGGVVLYEQYF.

The chain has TRBV5-1 and TRBJ1-1; possible D gene TRBD1, 5 bases. The V end lost 1 base, the J end lost 0 bases, and 10 bases lay between the germline ends. The CDR3 consists of 15 residues. In germline, CDR1 is SGHRS, CDR2 YFSETQ. The CDR3 DNA sequence: TGCGCCAGCAGCTTGCTGGGGCCTATGAACACTGAAGCTTTCTTT. Residues: CASSLLGPMNTEAFF.

This rearrangement joins TRBV4-2 to TRBJ2-7; the D call may be TRBD1 or TRBD2 (5 bases each). V gave up 1 base and J gave up 0 bases, with 16 bases separating them. Germline V CDR1 and CDR2: LGHNA, YNFKEQ. This CDR3 is built from 17 residues. The CDR3 DNA follows: TGTGCCAGCAGCCAAGGCAAGTCCCGGGACCACTCCTACGAGCAGTACTTC. Translated, it gives CASSQGKSRDHSYEQYF.

This clonotype appeared a few times. The J gene is TRBJ1-6, the V gene TRBV7-9; D possibly corresponds to TRBD1 (5 bases). Trimming cost V 5 bases and J 14 bases, with 13 bases left between them. The CDR3 sequence is 12 residues long. CDR1 SEHNR and CDR2 FQNEAQ come from the germline V gene (reference sequence). The DNA for the CDR3 is TGTGCCAGCAGCGCGGAGGGGCGGGCCCTCCACTTT. As protein: CASSAEGRALHF.

This clonotype was detected a few times. The chain has TRBV3-1 and TRBJ2-1; no clear D gene. There are 14 residues in the CDR3. V was cut by 0 bases and J by 3 bases, with 6 bases left in between. From germline, CDR1 is LGHDT and CDR2 YNNKEL (reference sequence). This chain's CDR3 is CASSQDTYYNEQFF. In DNA form, the CDR3 reads TGTGCCAGCAGCCAAGATACTTACTACAATGAGCAGTTCTTC.

This clonotype was found many times. The CDR3 protein is CAISEEGMGTDTQYF. DNA of the CDR3: TGTGCCATCAGTGAAGAGGGGATGGGCACAGATACGCAGTATTTT. This chain joins TRBV10-3 and TRBJ2-3, with D tentatively TRBD1 or TRBD2 (5 bases each). Germline assignment: CDR1 ENHRY and CDR2 SYGVKD. This CDR3 region has 15 residues. The V end lost 3 bases, the J end lost 1 base, and 11 bases lay between the germline ends.

This clonotype was counted at least ten times. V is TRBV7-9 and J is TRBJ1-4; weak D call: TRBD1 (6 bases). Trimming left V 2 bases short and J 7 bases short, with 14 bases between. This CDR3 spans 15 amino acids. Looked up from germline, CDR1 is SEHNR and CDR2 is FQNEAQ (reference sequence). Here the CDR3 reads CASSLQGIMGEKLFF. In nucleotides, the CDR3 is TGTGCCAGCAGCTTACAGGGGATCATGGGTGAAAAACTGTTTTTT.